A selection of T cell receptor beta chains follows, all from one sample in a study of monozygotic twins with inflammatory bowel disease. Reanalyzing the 5' RACE reads, TCRdb keeps one entry per CDR3 protein, without DNA. The sample table includes approximately 390,000 distinct CDR3 sequences. The sample consisted of blood. The receptors were sampled from a human donor with ulcerative colitis or Crohn's disease, or a healthy co-twin of an affected twin (not recorded which). Both conserved end residues are part of each CDR3. Each record gives: J gene, V gene, CDR3 protein.

j_gene: TRBJ2-1; v_gene: TRBV6-1; CDR3aa: CASSPFDGSYNEQFF
j_gene: TRBJ1-1; v_gene: TRBV11-1; CDR3aa: CASSPFGGNTEAFF
j_gene: TRBJ2-7; v_gene: TRBV5-1; CDR3aa: CASSLDYRASGAGSYEQYF
j_gene: TRBJ2-2; v_gene: TRBV5-1; CDR3aa: CASSLWSRTNTGELFF
j_gene: TRBJ2-1; v_gene: TRBV10-3; CDR3aa: CAISEYLPTVPSSYNEQFF
j_gene: TRBJ1-5; v_gene: TRBV30; CDR3aa: CAWSSGAGQPQHF
j_gene: TRBJ1-2; v_gene: TRBV5-6; CDR3aa: CASSFSSGATGYTF
j_gene: TRBJ2-1; v_gene: TRBV29-1; CDR3aa: CSVGVAGVSNEQFF
j_gene: TRBJ1-2; v_gene: TRBV3-1; CDR3aa: CASSQALQGYGYTF
j_gene: TRBJ1-2; v_gene: TRBV12-3/TRBV12-4; CDR3aa: CASSLAVTDRGHGYTF
j_gene: TRBJ1-4; v_gene: TRBV12-3/TRBV12-4; CDR3aa: CASSLTGATNEKLFF
j_gene: TRBJ2-7; v_gene: TRBV7-2; CDR3aa: CASSLSQGNEQYF
j_gene: TRBJ2-1; v_gene: TRBV6-5; CDR3aa: CASSFASGGAGEQFF
j_gene: TRBJ2-2; v_gene: TRBV6-1; CDR3aa: CASTLQRNTGELFF
j_gene: TRBJ1-3; v_gene: TRBV30; CDR3aa: CAWSVRAGSGNTIYF
j_gene: TRBJ1-5; v_gene: TRBV19; CDR3aa: CASSIVRLSNQPQHF
j_gene: TRBJ2-1; v_gene: TRBV2; CDR3aa: CASSRSGSEQFF
j_gene: TRBJ2-1; v_gene: TRBV6-5; CDR3aa: CATLQVAGGEQFF
j_gene: TRBJ2-7; v_gene: TRBV30; CDR3aa: CAWSLTGSEQYF
j_gene: TRBJ2-3; v_gene: TRBV11-2; CDR3aa: CASTTLAGGATDTQYF
j_gene: TRBJ1-1; v_gene: TRBV7-9; CDR3aa: CASSLEGRRDTEAFF
j_gene: TRBJ2-1; v_gene: TRBV28; CDR3aa: CASSLRQITYNEQFF
j_gene: TRBJ2-7; v_gene: TRBV21-1; CDR3aa: CASSSEGEPYEQCF
j_gene: TRBJ1-6; v_gene: TRBV14; CDR3aa: CASSPLGGLYNSPLHF
j_gene: TRBJ2-1; v_gene: TRBV5-4; CDR3aa: CASSRLLAGIDNEQFF
j_gene: TRBJ2-6; v_gene: TRBV15; CDR3aa: CATSRDRDSGANVLTF
j_gene: TRBJ2-5; v_gene: TRBV6-1; CDR3aa: CASRRRQGGETQYF
j_gene: TRBJ1-4; v_gene: TRBV6-5; CDR3aa: CASSYSLGGVGGKLFF
j_gene: TRBJ2-7; v_gene: TRBV4-3; CDR3aa: CASSQELGILTRDEQYF
j_gene: TRBJ2-1; v_gene: TRBV2; CDR3aa: CASKRRSGANNEQFF
j_gene: TRBJ2-2; v_gene: TRBV10-2; CDR3aa: CASSRDTLSRNTGELFF
j_gene: TRBJ2-1; v_gene: TRBV27; CDR3aa: CASSFGTSGRGGNGQFF
j_gene: TRBJ2-5; v_gene: TRBV20-1; CDR3aa: CSATPSTGFQETQYF
j_gene: TRBJ2-1; v_gene: TRBV7-2; CDR3aa: CASSLDPVNNEQFF
j_gene: TRBJ1-2; v_gene: TRBV18; CDR3aa: CASSAKHGYTF
j_gene: TRBJ2-1; v_gene: TRBV20-1; CDR3aa: CSARVAAGSARPNEQLF